The clone carrying this TCR beta chain was recorded a few times. Its specificity is not known. V lost 7 bases and J 7 bases, leaving 7 bases between the germline ends. This CDR3 spans 11 amino acids. The data derive from a study of T-cell memory formation after mild COVID-19. TCRdb used MiXCR to reprocess the 5' RACE reads, holding one entry per CDR3 protein. The sample contains hundreds of thousands of distinct CDR3 sequences, 20% of which appear only once. The study's findings and limits: Memory from before infection featured some responding clones, which suggests cross-reactive memory joined.

The TCR originated in an adult woman who had mild COVID-19 (a few samples of this study predate the infection). Cell type and time point are not known. The sequencing input was PBMCs or a T cell subset sorted from them (not recorded which). V is TRBV12-3 or TRBV12-4 and J is TRBJ2-2; D is undetermined. CDR3 amino acids: CASTLYGELFF. Here the CDR3 DNA reads TGTGCCAGCACCCTCTACGGGGAGCTGTTTTTT.